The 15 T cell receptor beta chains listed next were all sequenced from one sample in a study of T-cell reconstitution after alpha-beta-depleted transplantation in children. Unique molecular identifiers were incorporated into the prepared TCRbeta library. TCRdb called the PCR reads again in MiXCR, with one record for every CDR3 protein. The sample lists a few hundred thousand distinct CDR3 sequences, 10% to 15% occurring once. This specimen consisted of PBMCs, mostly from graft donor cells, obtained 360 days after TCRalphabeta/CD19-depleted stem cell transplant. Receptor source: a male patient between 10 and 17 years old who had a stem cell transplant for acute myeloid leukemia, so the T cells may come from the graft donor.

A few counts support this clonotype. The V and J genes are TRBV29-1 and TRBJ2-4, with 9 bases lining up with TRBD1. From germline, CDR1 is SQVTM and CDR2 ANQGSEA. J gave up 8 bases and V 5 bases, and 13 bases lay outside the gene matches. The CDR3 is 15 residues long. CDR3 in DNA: TGCAGCGTTCGATATACAGGGGGCGTTATGGACATTCAGTACTTC. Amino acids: CSVRYTGGVMDIQYF.

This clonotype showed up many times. The CDR3 region has the DNA TGTGCCAGCATCCCGACAGGGGGAACCCTCTACGAGCAGTACTTC. The encoded protein is CASIPTGGTLYEQYF. This chain links TRBV6-1 with TRBJ2-7; the match to TRBD1 covers 9 bases. V lost 7 bases, J lost 3 bases, and 10 bases stayed unmatched. Germline-derived CDR1 and CDR2 are MNHNS and SASEGT. The CDR3 consists of 15 residues.

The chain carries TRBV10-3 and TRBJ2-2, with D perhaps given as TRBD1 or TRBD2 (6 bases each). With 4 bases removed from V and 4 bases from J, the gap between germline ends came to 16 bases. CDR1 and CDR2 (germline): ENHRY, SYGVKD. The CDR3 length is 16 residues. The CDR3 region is CAISGTPKGGTGELFF. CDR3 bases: TGTGCCATCAGTGGGACTCCAAAGGGGGGCACCGGGGAGCTGTTTTTT.

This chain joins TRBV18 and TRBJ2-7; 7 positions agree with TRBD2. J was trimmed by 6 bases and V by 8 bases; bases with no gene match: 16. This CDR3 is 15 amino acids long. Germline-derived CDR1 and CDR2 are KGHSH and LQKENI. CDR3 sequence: CASAQSGGRVGEQYF. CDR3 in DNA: TGTGCCAGCGCCCAATCGGGCGGGAGAGTGGGCGAGCAGTACTTC.

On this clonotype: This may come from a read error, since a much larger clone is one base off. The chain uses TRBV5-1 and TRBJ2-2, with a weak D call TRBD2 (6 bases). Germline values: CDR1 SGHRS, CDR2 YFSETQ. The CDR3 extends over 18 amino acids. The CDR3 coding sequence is TGCGCCAGCAGCTTGGACTGGCGGCGGCCGGGGGACTCCGGGGTGCTGTTTTTT. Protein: CASSLDWRRPGDSGVLFF.

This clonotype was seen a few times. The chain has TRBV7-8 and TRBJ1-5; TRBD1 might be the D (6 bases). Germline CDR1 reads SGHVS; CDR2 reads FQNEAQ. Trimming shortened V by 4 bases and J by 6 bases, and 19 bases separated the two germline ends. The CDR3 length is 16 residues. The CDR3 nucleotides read TGTGCCAGCAGCTCAATAACTCAGGGGCCCAGTCAGCCCCAGCATTTT. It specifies CASSSITQGPSQPQHF. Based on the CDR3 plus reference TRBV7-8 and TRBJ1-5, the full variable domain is GAGVSQSPRYKVAKRGQDVALRCDPISGHVSLFWYQQALGQGPEFLTYFQNEAQLDKSGLPSDRFFAERPEGSVSTLKIQRTQQEDSAVYLCASSSITQGPSQPQHFGDGTRLSIL.

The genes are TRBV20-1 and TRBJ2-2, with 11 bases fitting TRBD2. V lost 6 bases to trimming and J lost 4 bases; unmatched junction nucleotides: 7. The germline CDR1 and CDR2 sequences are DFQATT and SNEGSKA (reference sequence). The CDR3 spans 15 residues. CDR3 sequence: CSAPRLAGPTGELFF. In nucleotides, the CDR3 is TGCAGTGCCCCCAGACTAGCGGGACCCACCGGGGAGCTGTTTTTT.

CDR3 protein: CASSPGAGPTNEQFF. CDR3 sequence (DNA): TGTGCCAGCAGCCCCGGGGCGGGGCCAACCAATGAGCAGTTCTTC. The chain joins TRBV7-2 to TRBJ2-1; possibly TRBD2 for D (6 bases). Per the germline V gene, CDR1 is SGHTA and CDR2 is FQGNSA. This CDR3 contains 15 residues. V was clipped by 5 bases and J by 6 bases, with 17 bases between them.

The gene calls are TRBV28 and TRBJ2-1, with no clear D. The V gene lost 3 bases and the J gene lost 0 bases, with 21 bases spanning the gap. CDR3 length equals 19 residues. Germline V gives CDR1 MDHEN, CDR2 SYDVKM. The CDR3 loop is CASSFSRRSTWSSYNEQFF. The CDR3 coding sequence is TGTGCCAGCAGTTTCAGTAGAAGATCCACTTGGAGCTCCTACAATGAGCAGTTCTTC. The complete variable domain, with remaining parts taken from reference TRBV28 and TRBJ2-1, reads DVKVTQSSRYLVKRTGEKVFLECVQDMDHENMFWYRQDPGLGLRLIYFSYDVKMKEKGDIPEGYSVSREKKERFSLILESASTNQTSMYLCASSFSRRSTWSSYNEQFFGPGTRLTVL.

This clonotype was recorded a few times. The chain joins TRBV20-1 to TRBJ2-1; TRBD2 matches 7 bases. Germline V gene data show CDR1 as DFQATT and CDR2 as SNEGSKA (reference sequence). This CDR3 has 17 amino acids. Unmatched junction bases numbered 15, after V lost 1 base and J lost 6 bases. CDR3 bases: TGCAGTGCTAGAGGGGGCCCTAAGGGAGGGCCCAGCAATGAGCAGTTCTTC. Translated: CSARGGPKGGPSNEQFF.

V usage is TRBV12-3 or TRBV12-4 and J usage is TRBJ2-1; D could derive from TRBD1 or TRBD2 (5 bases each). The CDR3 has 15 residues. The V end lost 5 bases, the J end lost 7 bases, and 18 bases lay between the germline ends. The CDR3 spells CASSPTGTPWNEQFF. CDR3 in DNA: TGTGCCAGCAGTCCGACCGGGACCCCTTGGAATGAGCAGTTCTTC.

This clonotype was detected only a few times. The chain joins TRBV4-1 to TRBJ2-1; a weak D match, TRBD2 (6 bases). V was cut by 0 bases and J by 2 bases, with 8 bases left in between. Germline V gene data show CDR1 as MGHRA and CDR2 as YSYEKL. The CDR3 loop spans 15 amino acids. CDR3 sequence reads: CASSQEGTPYNEQFF. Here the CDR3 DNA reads TGCGCCAGCAGCCAAGAAGGGACTCCCTACAATGAGCAGTTCTTC.

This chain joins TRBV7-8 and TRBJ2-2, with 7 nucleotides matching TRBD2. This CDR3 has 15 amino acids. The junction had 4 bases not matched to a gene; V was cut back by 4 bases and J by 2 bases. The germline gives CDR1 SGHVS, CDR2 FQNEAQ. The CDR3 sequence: CASSWGGGNTGELFF. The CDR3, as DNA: TGTGCCAGCAGCTGGGGGGGGGGTAACACCGGGGAGCTGTTTTTT.

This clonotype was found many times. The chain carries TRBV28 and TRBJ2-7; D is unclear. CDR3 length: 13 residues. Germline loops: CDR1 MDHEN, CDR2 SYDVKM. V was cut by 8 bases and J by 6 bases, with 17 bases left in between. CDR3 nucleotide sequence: TGTGCCAGCCTAGACCGGGCTGTTGGCGAGCAGTACTTC. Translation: CASLDRAVGEQYF.

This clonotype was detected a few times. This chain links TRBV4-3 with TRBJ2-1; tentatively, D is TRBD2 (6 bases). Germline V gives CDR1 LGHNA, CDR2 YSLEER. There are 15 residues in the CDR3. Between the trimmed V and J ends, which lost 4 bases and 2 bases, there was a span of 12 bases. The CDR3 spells CASSPVGRTYNEQFF. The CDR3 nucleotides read TGCGCCAGCAGCCCCGTCGGGAGAACCTACAATGAGCAGTTCTTC.